The sequence of this T cell receptor (beta chain) was determined in a study of OX40 agonist ivuxolimab in advanced cancers. Whole-study context: Patients in dose escalation had liver, melanoma, kidney or head and neck cancers.

The assay was immunoSEQ multiplex PCR, and TCRdb's table has in-frame clones only and misses some. The sample includes 23,000 or so clones, less than 90% of them seen just once. The source material was CD4+ or CD8+ T cells sorted from blood, sampled in a trial of the OX40 agonist ivuxolimab. The TCR originated in an adult with an advanced solid tumor such as melanoma, head and neck, liver or kidney cancer.

The CDR3 bases are TGCGCCAGCAGCGGGACTTCAGGAAACACTGAAGCTTTCTTT. As protein: CASSGTSGNTEAFF. The chain links TRBV4-3 to TRBJ1-1; D is possibly TRBD1 (5 bases). V lost 5 bases to trimming and J lost 2 bases, with 12 bases between them. The V gene's germline CDR1 is LGHNA and CDR2 YSLEER. The CDR3 contains 14 residues.